The sequence of this T cell receptor (beta chain) was determined in a study of blood T cell repertoires in COVID-19. On the study more broadly: Acute-phase and convalescent COVID-19 samples originated in the United States, Italy and Spain. PBMCs, B-cell-depleted T cells, or T cells were the source of the cDNA or gDNA that made up the material.

Profiling relied on immunoSEQ multiplex PCR, and the TCRdb table lists in-frame clones only, not all of them. This repertoire shows 85,000 to 110,000 clones, approximately 80% found once; its top ten account for roughly 13%. Trimming cost V 4 bases and J 4 bases; bases outside gene matches: 11. The CDR3 sequence is 16 residues long. Looked up from germline, CDR1 is LNHDA and CDR2 is SQIVND (reference sequence). The rearrangement joins TRBV19 to TRBJ1-2; TRBD1 matches at 8 bases. What was sequenced was peripheral blood. The TCR sequence derives from a human donor in a cohort sampled during active or convalescent COVID-19. CDR3 sequence reads: CASSRGPGQESYGYTF. In DNA form, the CDR3 reads TGTGCCAGTAGTAGGGGACCGGGACAGGAGTCCTATGGCTACACCTTC.